The clone carrying this TCR beta chain was counted a few times. The sample comes from a study of T cell changes during pregnancy in multiple sclerosis. The V gene end was trimmed by 0 bases and the J gene end by 6 bases; junction bases not matched to a gene: 0. The CDR3 totals 15 residues. From germline, CDR1 is MRHNA and CDR2 SNTAGT. Some clones are missing from TCRdb's copy, which holds only in-frame ones; the method was immunoSEQ multiplex PCR. The sample records 25,000 to 40,000 clones, roughly 90% being singletons. The TCR comes from a female donor with multiple sclerosis, enrolled in a pregnancy study. The chain recombines TRBV6-4 with TRBJ2-1; 12 bases agree with TRBD2. The sample in question was CD8+ T cells from peripheral blood mononuclear cells, obtained before pregnancy. CDR3 in DNA: TGTGCCAGCAGTGACTCGACTAGCGGGAGCAATGAGCAGTTCTTC. Translation gives CASSDSTSGSNEQFF.